Each of the 2 T cell receptor beta chains below was sequenced from the same sample in a study of T cell responses to AZD1222 COVID-19 vaccine. Assay: immunoSEQ multiplex PCR; the TCRdb copy retains only in-frame clones and omits some. The table shows some 150,000 clones, with about 87% occurring only once. The source material was peripheral blood, sampled 28 days after the second dose of the MenACWY control vaccine. The receptors stem from an adult who received the MenACWY meningococcal vaccine as a control.

The chain recombines TRBV6-1 with TRBJ2-1; D gene ambiguous. Per the germline V gene, CDR1 is MNHNS and CDR2 is SASEGT. The V and J ends lost 2 bases and 3 bases respectively, with 8 bases between them. This CDR3 has 14 amino acids. This chain's CDR3 is CASSEMANYNEQFF. CDR3 bases: TGTGCCAGCAGTGAAATGGCCAACTACAATGAGCAGTTCTTC.

Remarks on this clone: Other DNA sequences in the sample encode the same CDR3. The chain links TRBV10-1 to TRBJ1-1; D possibly corresponds to TRBD1 (5 bases). With 4 bases removed from V and 5 bases from J, the gap between germline ends came to 5 bases. In germline, CDR1 is WNHNN, CDR2 SYGVQD (reference sequence). The CDR3 runs to 11 residues. Here the CDR3 DNA reads TGCGCCAGCAGTGGGGGGACTGAAGCTTTCTTT. Its protein product is CASSGGTEAFF.